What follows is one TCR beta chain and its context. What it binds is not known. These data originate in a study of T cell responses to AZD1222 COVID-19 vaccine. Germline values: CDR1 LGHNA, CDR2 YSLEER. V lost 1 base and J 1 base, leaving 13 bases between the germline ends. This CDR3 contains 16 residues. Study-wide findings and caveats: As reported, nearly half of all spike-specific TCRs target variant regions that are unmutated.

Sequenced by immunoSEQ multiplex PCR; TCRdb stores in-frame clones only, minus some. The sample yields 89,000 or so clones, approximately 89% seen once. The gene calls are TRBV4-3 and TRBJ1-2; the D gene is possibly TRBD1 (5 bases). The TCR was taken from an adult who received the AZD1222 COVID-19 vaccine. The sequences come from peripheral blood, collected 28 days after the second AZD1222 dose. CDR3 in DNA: TGCGCCAGCAGCCAAGCAAGGCAGGGAGTTAACTATGGCTACACCTTC. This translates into CASSQARQGVNYGYTF.